What follows describes a single TCR beta chain. Antigen unknown. PCR primers comprised 60 Vbeta and 13 Jbeta primers. The method was immunoSEQ multiplex PCR; TCRdb's version includes in-frame clones alone and lacks a portion of them. The sample has 100,000 to 150,000 clones, just over 70% seen once. The data were taken from a study of cytomegalovirus exposure and HLA in healthy donors. Broader study findings: A classifier reportedly called cytomegalovirus status with high sensitivity and specificity. Later on, analysis showed that most CMV-associated TCR beta chains appeared to be HLA-restricted. When analyzed later, a missense DCLRE1C variant was found to be linked to TCR beta V- and J-gene trimming.

The clonotype comes from a woman aged 60-75 years in good health and CMV-seropositive. What was sequenced was PBMCs.

CDR3 DNA: TGCGCCAGCAGCCCATTACAGGGGGCGCTCGCTGAAGCTTTCTTT. Protein: CASSPLQGALAEAFF. V usage is TRBV4-1 and J usage is TRBJ1-1; 9 nucleotides align to TRBD1. CDR3 length: 15 residues. The germline V gene encodes CDR1 MGHRA and CDR2 YSYEKL. The J segment lost 6 bases and the V segment lost 4 bases, leaving 9 bases of the junction unmatched.